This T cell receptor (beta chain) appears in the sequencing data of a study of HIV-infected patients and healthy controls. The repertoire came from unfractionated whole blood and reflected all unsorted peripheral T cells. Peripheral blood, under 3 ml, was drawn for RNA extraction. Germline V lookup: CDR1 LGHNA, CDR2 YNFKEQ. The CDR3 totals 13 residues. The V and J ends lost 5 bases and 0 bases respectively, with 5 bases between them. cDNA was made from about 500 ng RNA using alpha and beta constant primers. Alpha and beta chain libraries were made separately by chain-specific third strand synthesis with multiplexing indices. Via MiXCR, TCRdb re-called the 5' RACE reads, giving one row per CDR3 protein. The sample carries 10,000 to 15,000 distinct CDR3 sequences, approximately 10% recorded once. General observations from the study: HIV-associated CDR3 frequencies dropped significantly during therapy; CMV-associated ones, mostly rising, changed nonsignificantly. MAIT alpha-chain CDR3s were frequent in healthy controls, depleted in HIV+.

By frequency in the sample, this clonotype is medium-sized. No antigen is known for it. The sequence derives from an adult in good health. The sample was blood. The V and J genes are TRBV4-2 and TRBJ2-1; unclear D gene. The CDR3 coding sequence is TGTGCCAGCAGCGCTAGCTCCTACAATGAGCAGTTCTTC. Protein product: CASSASSYNEQFF.